This entry lists 32 T cell receptor beta chains sequenced from one sample in a study of T cell responses to AZD1222 COVID-19 vaccine. Profiled with immunoSEQ multiplex PCR; TCRdb holds only in-frame clones, not every one. The sample holds around 44,000 clones; around 85% are singletons and the top ten take 5.5% to 7%. This specimen was peripheral blood, taken 28 days after the second AZD1222 dose. The receptor set was obtained from an adult who received the AZD1222 COVID-19 vaccine.

Only a few counts were recorded for this clone. This chain uses TRBV6-2 or TRBV6-3 with TRBJ2-3, with 13 bases aligning to TRBD2. Trimming took 2 bases from V and 5 from J; bases not matched to a gene: 7. The germline CDR1 and CDR2 sequences are MNHEY and SVGEGT. This CDR3 is 17 amino acids long. The CDR3 nucleotides read TGTGCCAGCAGTTACGACCGACTAGCGGGAGGTGGAGATACGCAGTATTTT. It specifies CASSYDRLAGGGDTQYF.

The chain couples TRBV3-1 (or the pseudogene TRBV3-2) to TRBJ2-7; tentative D call: TRBD2 (5 bases). The CDR3 has 15 residues. Between the trimmed V and J ends, which lost 1 base and 4 bases, there was a span of 14 bases. Per germline, CDR1 LGHDT and CDR2 YNNKEL (reference sequence). This CDR3 reads CASSQGGLPAYEQYF. Here the CDR3 DNA reads TGTGCCAGCAGCCAAGGAGGGCTCCCCGCATACGAGCAGTACTTC.

This clone has only one observation. The J gene is TRBJ2-1, the V gene TRBV10-3, with 9 bases fitting TRBD1. Germline CDR1 ENHRY, CDR2 SYGVKD. After removal of 4 bases from V and 6 bases from J, the junction contained 10 bases not matched to a gene. The CDR3 consists of 16 residues. CDR3 in amino acids: CAISGLLGQGPNEQFF. The CDR3 coding sequence is TGTGCCATCAGTGGCCTCCTGGGACAGGGTCCCAATGAGCAGTTCTTC.

The V and J genes are TRBV18 and TRBJ1-3; 7 nucleotides match TRBD1. The CDR3 has 14 residues. The V segment lost 6 bases and the J segment 2 bases; nucleotides outside the gene matches: 4. Germline CDR1 is KGHSH and CDR2 is LQKENI. The CDR3 region is CASSAGTAGNTIYF. CDR3 bases: TGTGCCAGCTCGGCAGGGACAGCTGGAAACACCATATATTTT.

This chain connects TRBV10-3 to TRBJ2-1; D uncertain. The CDR3 totals 16 residues. Trimming pared 1 base from V and 0 bases from J, leaving 10 bases between. CDR1 is ENHRY and CDR2 is SYGVKD in the germline V gene. CDR3 coding DNA: TGTGCCATCAGTGAGTACCAGATTAGCTCCTACAATGAGCAGTTCTTC. Translating gives CAISEYQISSYNEQFF.

This clone has just one count. The rearrangement joins TRBV9 to TRBJ2-1; tentative D call: TRBD2 (6 bases). V was cut by 2 bases and J by 2 bases, with 11 bases left in between. The CDR3 runs to 15 residues. The germline gives CDR1 SGDLS, CDR2 YYNGEE. This CDR3 reads CASSVSGSTYNEQFF. The CDR3 DNA sequence: TGTGCCAGCAGCGTCTCCGGGAGCACCTACAATGAGCAGTTCTTC.

This chain uses TRBV24-1 with TRBJ1-3, with D possibly TRBD1 on 5 matching bases. The length of the CDR3 is 15 residues. Between the trimmed V and J ends, which lost 3 bases and 1 base, there was a span of 9 bases. Germline V gene data show CDR1 as KGHDR and CDR2 as SFDVKD. CDR3 protein: CATSDPRGSGNTIYF. The DNA for the CDR3 is TGTGCCACCAGTGATCCGCGGGGGTCTGGAAACACCATATATTTT.

The chain's CDR3 is CAISEPAGDNEQFF. The CDR3 nucleotides are TGTGCCATCAGTGAACCCGCGGGGGACAATGAGCAGTTCTTC. The J gene is TRBJ2-1, the V gene TRBV10-3, with TRBD2 matching 7 bases. The CDR3 has 14 amino acids. With 3 bases clipped from V and 5 bases from J, the junction kept 4 bases outside the gene matches. Germline CDR1 is ENHRY and CDR2 is SYGVKD.

V gene TRBV9 combines with J gene TRBJ1-2; 10 bases fit TRBD1. V lost 3 bases to trimming and J lost 8 bases; unmatched junction nucleotides: 7. The germline gives CDR1 SGDLS, CDR2 YYNGEE. The CDR3 contains 14 residues. The CDR3 DNA is TGTGCCAGCAGCGCGACGGGACAGGGGTTAGGCTACACCTTC. It encodes CASSATGQGLGYTF. The variable domain in full, completed from reference TRBV9 and TRBJ1-2, reads DSGVTQTPKHLITATGQRVTLRCSPRSGDLSVYWYQQSLDQGLQFLIQYYNGEERAKGNILERFSAQQFPDLHSELNLSSLELGDSALYFCASSATGQGLGYTFGSGTRLTVV.

The chain joins TRBV11-3 to TRBJ2-7; 8 bases align to TRBD1. The CDR3 extends over 15 amino acids. Trimming removed 5 bases from V and 4 bases from J; junction bases left unmatched: 10. CDR1 is SGHNT and CDR2 is YENEEA in the germline V gene. Here the CDR3 DNA reads TGTGCCAGCAGCATACGACAGGGGTCGAGGTACGAGCAGTACTTC. Translation: CASSIRQGSRYEQYF.

The gene calls are TRBV19 and TRBJ1-4; unclear D gene. Germline V CDR1 and CDR2: LNHDA, SQIVND (reference sequence). V lost 4 bases and J 8 bases, leaving 14 bases between the germline ends. The CDR3 consists of 14 residues. CDR3 sequence: CASSTGPVGEKLFF. CDR3 DNA sequence: TGTGCCAGTAGTACAGGCCCTGTGGGGGAAAAACTGTTTTTT. Supplemented by reference TRBV19 and TRBJ1-4, the full variable domain reads DGGITQSPKYLFRKEGQNVTLSCEQNLNHDAMYWYRQDPGQGLRLIYYSQIVNDFQKGDIAEGYSVSREKKESFPLTVTSAQKNPTAFYLCASSTGPVGEKLFFGSGTQLSVL.

V usage is TRBV4-1 and J usage is TRBJ2-7; TRBD1 agrees at 9 bases. After removal of 3 bases from V and 3 bases from J, the junction contained 6 bases not matched to a gene. This CDR3 comprises 15 residues. Germline assignment: CDR1 MGHRA and CDR2 YSYEKL. The CDR3 nucleotides read TGCGCCAGCAGCCACATTGGACAGGGGAGCTACGAGCAGTACTTC. It translates to CASSHIGQGSYEQYF.

A single count supports this clone. The chain joins TRBV28 to TRBJ2-7; 14 nucleotides match TRBD2. The ends lost 6 bases at V and 4 bases at J; junction bases unmatched: 8. The CDR3 sequence is 16 residues long. In germline, CDR1 is MDHEN, CDR2 SYDVKM. CDR3 sequence reads: CASREGTSGRIYEQYF. The CDR3 DNA sequence: TGTGCCAGCAGGGAAGGGACTAGCGGGAGAATATACGAGCAGTACTTC.

V is TRBV2 and J is TRBJ2-7; tentatively, D is TRBD1 or TRBD2 (5 bases each). The CDR3 is made up of 14 amino acids. Germline V lookup: CDR1 SNHLY, CDR2 FYNNEI. V was cut by 8 bases and J by 5 bases, with 19 bases left in between. Here the CDR3 DNA reads TGTGCCAGCGGGGCTTCCCGGGACGGTGACGAGCAGTACTTC. Protein product: CASGASRDGDEQYF.

Written as DNA, the CDR3 is TGCGCCAGCAGCATGGGACAGTACACAGATACGCAGTATTTT. This encodes CASSMGQYTDTQYF. This chain uses TRBV5-1 with TRBJ2-3; 7 bases are shared with TRBD1. The CDR3 has 14 amino acids. Germline loops: CDR1 SGHRS, CDR2 YFSETQ. The J segment lost 2 bases and the V segment lost 4 bases, leaving 4 bases of the junction unmatched. The full variable domain, its missing parts supplied by reference TRBV5-1 and TRBJ2-3, is KAGVTQTPRYLIKTRGQQVTLSCSPISGHRSVSWYQQTPGQGLQFLFEYFSETQRNKGNFPGRFSGRQFSNSRSEMNVSTLELGDSALYLCASSMGQYTDTQYFGPGTRLTVL.

CDR3 sequence: CVRSSLFPKGTLNEKLFF. In DNA, the CDR3 is TGTGTCAGAAGCTCCCTGTTCCCCAAGGGGACACTGAATGAAAAACTGTTTTTT. The chain is built from TRBV7-5 and TRBJ1-4; TRBD1, the table's D call, lacks a check against the DNA. TRBV7-5 is designated a pseudogene. CDR3 length equals 18 residues.

This chain uses TRBV10-3 with TRBJ2-3; 7 nucleotides align to TRBD2. The V and J ends lost 7 bases and 2 bases, in that order; junction bases with no gene match: 6. This CDR3 has 14 amino acids. Germline CDR1 is ENHRY and CDR2 is SYGVKD. The CDR3 loop reads CAINPGGSTDTQYF. In DNA, the CDR3 is TGTGCCATCAATCCGGGGGGTTCCACAGATACGCAGTATTTT.

The chain combines TRBV28 with TRBJ2-2; TRBD2 agrees at 14 bases. Germline V gene data show CDR1 as MDHEN and CDR2 as SYDVKM. The V and J ends lost 4 bases and 5 bases, in that order; junction bases with no gene match: 9. The CDR3 is 18 amino acids. The CDR3 DNA reads TGTGCCAGCAGTTACCCCGGACTAGCGGGAGGTGGAACCGGGGAGCTGTTTTTT. It encodes CASSYPGLAGGGTGELFF. Full variable domain (outside the CDR3, taken from reference TRBV28 and TRBJ2-2): DVKVTQSSRYLVKRTGEKVFLECVQDMDHENMFWYRQDPGLGLRLIYFSYDVKMKEKGDIPEGYSVSREKKERFSLILESASTNQTSMYLCASSYPGLAGGGTGELFFGEGSRLTVL.

The chain uses TRBV9 and TRBJ1-5; D is uncertain. Between the trimmed V and J ends, which lost 0 bases and 7 bases, there was a span of 14 bases. The V gene's germline CDR1 is SGDLS and CDR2 YYNGEE. The CDR3 consists of 15 residues. CDR3 sequence (DNA): TGTGCCAGCAGCGTAGATGGTTCCATTGGGCAGCCCCAGCATTTT. It encodes CASSVDGSIGQPQHF.

In its sample, this clone was seen a few times. CDR3 sequence reads: CSARAVYEQYF. The CDR3, as DNA: TGCAGTGCTAGGGCAGTCTACGAGCAGTACTTC. V is TRBV20-1 and J is TRBJ2-7; no clear D gene. Germline loops: CDR1 DFQATT, CDR2 SNEGSKA (reference sequence). Deletions cut 3 bases from V and 3 bases from J, with 6 bases between. There are 11 residues in the CDR3.

This clone appeared a few times. V and J are TRBV28 and TRBJ1-2; D is perhaps TRBD1 (6 bases). Germline V gene data show CDR1 as MDHEN and CDR2 as SYDVKM. The V end was cut by 7 bases, the J end by 10 bases, with 19 bases between. The CDR3 sequence is 13 residues long. The CDR3 here is CASTGAAGSFYTF. The CDR3 DNA sequence: TGTGCCAGCACGGGGGCGGCGGGATCCTTCTACACCTTC.

The genes are TRBV4-2 and TRBJ2-2; 10 bases agree with TRBD2. Looked up from germline, CDR1 is LGHNA and CDR2 is YNFKEQ. V was pared by 0 bases and J by 7 bases, with 11 bases of the junction left unmatched. The CDR3 is 18 amino acids. The CDR3 reads CASSQDPSGSEILGELFF. The CDR3 nucleotides read TGTGCCAGCAGCCAAGACCCTAGCGGGAGCGAAATCCTCGGGGAGCTGTTTTTT.

The chain joins TRBV18 to TRBJ1-4; D gene ambiguous. The germline CDR1 and CDR2 sequences are KGHSH and LQKENI. V lost 3 bases, J lost 0 bases, and 11 bases lay in between. The CDR3 runs to 16 residues. The CDR3 spells CASSPDQIATNEKLFF. The CDR3 DNA reads as TGTGCCAGCTCACCGGACCAAATTGCAACTAATGAAAAACTGTTTTTT.

V usage is TRBV5-8 and J usage is TRBJ2-1; TRBD2 agrees at 12 bases. Germline assignment: CDR1 SGHTS and CDR2 YDEGEE. Trimming removed 3 bases from V and 8 bases from J; junction bases left unmatched: 6. This CDR3 spans 15 amino acids. CDR3 nucleotides: TGTGCCAGCAGCTCGCGGACTAGCGGGATCTATGAGCAGTTCTTC. Its translation is CASSSRTSGIYEQFF.

The V gene is TRBV6-4, the J gene TRBJ2-1; 14 nucleotides agree with TRBD2. The CDR3 is made up of 17 amino acids. The germline gives CDR1 MRHNA, CDR2 SNTAGT. V shed 2 bases, J shed 5 bases, and the junction held 5 bases outside the gene matches. This CDR3 reads CASSDPGLAGDHNEQFF. The CDR3 bases are TGTGCCAGCAGTGACCCGGGACTAGCGGGAGACCACAATGAGCAGTTCTTC.

This sequence joins TRBV28 and TRBJ1-6; D may be TRBD1 (5 bases). The germline gives CDR1 MDHEN, CDR2 SYDVKM. The V end lost 7 bases, the J end lost 7 bases, and 11 bases lay between the germline ends. The CDR3 sequence is 13 residues long. The CDR3 DNA is TGTGCCAGCATTGAGACAGCCAATTCACCCCTCCACTTT. The encoded protein is CASIETANSPLHF.

The rearrangement links TRBV7-3 to TRBJ2-1; 11 bases are shared with TRBD2. Per germline, CDR1 SGHTA and CDR2 FQGTGA. This CDR3 spans 17 amino acids. The trim removed 4 bases at V and 5 bases at J, leaving 10 bases unmatched. CDR3 sequence: CASSSRAGTSGNNEQFF. The CDR3 bases are TGTGCCAGCAGCTCAAGGGCCGGGACTAGCGGAAACAATGAGCAGTTCTTC.

The chain couples TRBV15 to TRBJ1-1, with TRBD1 identical over 8 bases. The CDR3 totals 18 residues. CDR1 and CDR2 (germline): LNHNV, YYDKDF (reference sequence). V was clipped by 1 base and J by 0 bases; unmatched bases: 10. This chain's CDR3 is CATSRVGSGQGLNTEAFF. CDR3 DNA sequence: TGTGCCACCAGCAGAGTGGGGTCAGGACAGGGCCTGAACACTGAAGCTTTCTTT.

In its sample, this clone was seen a few times. The CDR3 loop is CASSQGGLANEQFF. Here the CDR3 DNA reads TGTGCCAGCAGCCAAGGAGGACTAGCTAATGAGCAGTTCTTC. The rearrangement joins TRBV4-2 to TRBJ2-1; TRBD2 matches at 8 bases. The V and J ends lost 1 base and 7 bases, in that order; junction bases with no gene match: 3. The CDR3 sequence is 14 residues long. Germline V gene sequence: CDR1 LGHNA, CDR2 YNFKEQ.

The gene calls are TRBV9 and TRBJ2-7; D tentatively reads TRBD1 or TRBD2 (5 bases each). Germline V CDR1 and CDR2: SGDLS, YYNGEE. V gave up 0 bases and J gave up 0 bases, with 19 bases separating them. The CDR3 consists of 18 residues. This chain's CDR3 is CASSVGSSSRGLSYEQYF. The CDR3 DNA is TGTGCCAGCAGCGTAGGTTCCTCGTCGAGGGGCCTCTCCTACGAGCAGTACTTC.

The chain recombines TRBV5-3 with TRBJ2-1; no clear D gene. TRBV5-3 qualifies as an ORF whose function is uncertain. This CDR3 comprises 12 residues. V gave up 4 bases and J gave up 7 bases, with 9 bases separating them. This CDR3 is CARSPPGNEQFF. The CDR3 DNA reads TGTGCCAGAAGCCCCCCCGGGAATGAGCAGTTCTTC.

V and J are TRBV27 and TRBJ2-5; no clear D gene. This CDR3 region has 13 residues. CDR1 MNHEY and CDR2 SMNVEV come from the germline V gene (reference sequence). Trimming removed 4 bases from V and 2 bases from J, with 8 bases in between. The CDR3 loop is CASSWGKQETQYF. In DNA form, the CDR3 reads TGTGCCAGCAGTTGGGGAAAGCAAGAGACCCAGTACTTC.